Each of the 10 T cell receptor beta chains below was sequenced from the same sample in a study of T cells after yellow fever vaccination. TCRdb passed the 5' RACE reads through MiXCR, listing each CDR3 protein once. The sample shows tens of thousands of distinct CDR3 sequences, around 7.7% of them seen only once. Sequenced material: CD8+ T cells sorted from PBMCs, taken roughly 10 days after the first yellow fever vaccination. These receptor sequences come from a man aged 18 to 35 who received the YFV17D yellow fever vaccine.

This clonotype was seen ten or more times. This chain joins TRBV20-1 and TRBJ2-1; D unclear. CDR1 is DFQATT, CDR2 SNEGSKA, per germline (reference sequence). The CDR3 is 12 residues long. Trimming removed 6 bases at V and 0 bases at J, with 6 bases between. DNA for the CDR3: TGCAGTGCGACAAGCTCCTACAATGAGCAGTTCTTC. The encoded protein is CSATSSYNEQFF.

The sample holds many counts of this clonotype. This sequence joins TRBV7-9 and TRBJ2-5; 8 positions match TRBD1. The CDR3 consists of 14 residues. The J segment lost 4 bases and the V segment lost 5 bases, leaving 6 bases of the junction unmatched. CDR1 and CDR2 (germline): SEHNR, FQNEAQ (reference sequence). CDR3 nucleotides: TGTGCCAGCAGCCCGAGGACAGGGCCAGAGACCCAGTACTTC. The encoded protein is CASSPRTGPETQYF.

V is TRBV5-5 and J is TRBJ1-1; D is undetermined. This CDR3 region has 14 residues. Per the germline V gene, CDR1 is SGHKS and CDR2 is YYEKEE (reference sequence). Trimming pared 0 bases from V and 7 bases from J, leaving 13 bases between. CDR3 DNA: TGTGCCAGCAGCTTGGAGGGCCGGAACTTTGAAGCTTTCTTT. Translated, it gives CASSLEGRNFEAFF.

The sample holds many counts of this clonotype. This rearrangement joins TRBV3-1 to TRBJ2-1; no reliable D call. The germline V gene encodes CDR1 LGHDT and CDR2 YNNKEL (reference sequence). The CDR3 loop spans 12 amino acids. Trimming took 0 bases from V and 8 from J, leaving 5 bases between them. The CDR3 nucleotides read TGTGCCAGCAGCCAAGATAGTGATGAGCAGTTCTTC. This codes for CASSQDSDEQFF.

This clonotype has at least ten counts. V and J are TRBV2 and TRBJ2-3; D uncertain. The CDR3 runs 14 residues. Germline V gives CDR1 SNHLY, CDR2 FYNNEI. V was cut by 1 base and J by 6 bases, with 11 bases left in between. The CDR3 is CASSEVPGWDTQYF. CDR3 DNA: TGTGCCAGCAGTGAAGTGCCAGGATGGGATACGCAGTATTTT.

The genes are TRBV15 and TRBJ2-4; 9 bases fit TRBD1. CDR3 length: 17 residues. Germline V lookup: CDR1 LNHNV, CDR2 YYDKDF (reference sequence). With V trimmed by 4 bases and J by 9 bases, 16 bases remained unmatched. Written as DNA, the CDR3 is TGTGCCACCAGCAAAGCCCGACAGGGGGGATATGGTGGCATTCAGTACTTC. This gives the protein CATSKARQGGYGGIQYF.

This clonotype was seen only a few times. The genes are TRBV11-2 and TRBJ2-1; 9 nucleotides match TRBD1. With V trimmed by 5 bases and J by 8 bases, 7 bases remained unmatched. This CDR3 comprises 14 residues. CDR1 and CDR2 from the germline V gene are SGHAT and FQNNGV. CDR3 region: CASSARTGVDEQFF. The CDR3, as DNA: TGTGCCAGCAGCGCACGGACAGGGGTCGATGAGCAGTTCTTC. Filled out from reference TRBV11-2 and TRBJ2-1, the complete variable domain reads EAGVAQSPRYKIIEKRQSVAFWCNPISGHATLYWYQQILGQGPKLLIQFQNNGVVDDSQLPKDRFSAERLKGVDSTLKIQPAKLEDSAVYLCASSARTGVDEQFFGPGTRLTVL.

Ten or more counts support this clonotype. This rearrangement joins TRBV3-1 to TRBJ2-7, with no clear D. This CDR3 is 12 amino acids long. Germline assignment: CDR1 LGHDT and CDR2 YNNKEL (reference sequence). Trimming took off 5 bases at V and 5 bases at J, with 10 bases between the two ends. The CDR3 DNA is TGTGCCAGCAGCAATGGGCTGAACGAGCAGTACGTC. This gives the protein CASSNGLNEQYV.

This clonotype was observed many times. DNA of the CDR3: TGTGCCAGCAGCTTAACGGGGTTCACTGAAGCTTTCTTT. Translating it yields CASSLTGFTEAFF. This rearrangement joins TRBV7-6 to TRBJ1-1; no reliable D call. V shed 2 bases and J shed 4 bases, with 8 bases lying between them. Germline lookup yields CDR1 SGHVS and CDR2 FNYEAQ. The CDR3 is 13 amino acids.

There are many counts of this clonotype. This chain uses TRBV4-2 with TRBJ2-5; 7 nucleotides agree with TRBD1. The trim removed 4 bases at V and 0 bases at J, leaving 8 bases unmatched. In germline, CDR1 is LGHNA, CDR2 YNFKEQ. The CDR3 runs to 16 residues. This CDR3 reads CASSPTPGTDQETQYF. In nucleotides, the CDR3 is TGTGCCAGCAGCCCCACGCCCGGGACAGACCAAGAGACCCAGTACTTC.